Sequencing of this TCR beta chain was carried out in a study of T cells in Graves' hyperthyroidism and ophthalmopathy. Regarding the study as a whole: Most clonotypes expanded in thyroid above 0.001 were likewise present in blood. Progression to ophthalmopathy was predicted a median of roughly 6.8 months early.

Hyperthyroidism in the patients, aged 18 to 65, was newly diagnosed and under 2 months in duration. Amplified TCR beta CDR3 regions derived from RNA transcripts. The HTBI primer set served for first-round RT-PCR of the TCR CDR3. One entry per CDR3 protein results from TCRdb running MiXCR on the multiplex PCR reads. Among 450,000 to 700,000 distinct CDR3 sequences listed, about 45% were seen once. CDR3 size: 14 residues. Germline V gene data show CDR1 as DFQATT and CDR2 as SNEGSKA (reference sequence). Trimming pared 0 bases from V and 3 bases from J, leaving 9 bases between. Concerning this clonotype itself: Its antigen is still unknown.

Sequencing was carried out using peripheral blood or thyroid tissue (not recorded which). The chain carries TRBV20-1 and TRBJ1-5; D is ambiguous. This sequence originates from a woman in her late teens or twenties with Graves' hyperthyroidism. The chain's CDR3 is CSARDPGINQPQHF. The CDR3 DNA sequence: TGCAGTGCTAGAGACCCGGGGATCAATCAGCCCCAGCATTTT.